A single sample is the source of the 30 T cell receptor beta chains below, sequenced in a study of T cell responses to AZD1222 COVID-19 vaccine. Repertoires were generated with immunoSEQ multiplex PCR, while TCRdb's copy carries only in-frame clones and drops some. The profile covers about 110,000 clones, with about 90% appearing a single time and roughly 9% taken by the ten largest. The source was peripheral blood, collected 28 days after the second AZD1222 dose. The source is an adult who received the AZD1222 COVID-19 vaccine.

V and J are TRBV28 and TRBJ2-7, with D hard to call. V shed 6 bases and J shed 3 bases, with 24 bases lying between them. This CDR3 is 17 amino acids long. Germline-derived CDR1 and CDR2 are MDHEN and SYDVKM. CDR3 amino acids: CASRLRSAVSLLYEQYF. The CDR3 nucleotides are TGTGCCAGCAGGCTGCGGTCAGCCGTATCCCTCCTCTACGAGCAGTACTTC.

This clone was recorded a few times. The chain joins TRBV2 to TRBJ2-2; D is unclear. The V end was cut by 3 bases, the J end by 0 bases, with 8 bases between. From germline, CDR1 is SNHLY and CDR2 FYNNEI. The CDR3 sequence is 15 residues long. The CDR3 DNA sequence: TGTGCCAGCAGTGAGGGCACACCGAACACCGGGGAGCTGTTTTTT. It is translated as CASSEGTPNTGELFF. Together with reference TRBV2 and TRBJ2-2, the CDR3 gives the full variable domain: EPEVTQTPSHQVTQMGQEVILRCVPISNHLYFYWYRQILGQKVEFLVSFYNNEISEKSEIFDDQFSVERPDGSNFTLKIRSTKLEDSAMYFCASSEGTPNTGELFFGEGSRLTVL.

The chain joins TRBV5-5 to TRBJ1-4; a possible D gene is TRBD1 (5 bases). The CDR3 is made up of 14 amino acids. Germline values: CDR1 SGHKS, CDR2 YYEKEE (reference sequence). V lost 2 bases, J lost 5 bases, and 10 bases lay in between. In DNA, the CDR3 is TGTGCCAGCAGCTTCCCCAGACAGAATGAAAAACTGTTTTTT. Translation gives CASSFPRQNEKLFF. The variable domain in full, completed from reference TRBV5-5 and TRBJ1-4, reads DAGVTQSPTHLIKTRGQQVTLRCSPISGHKSVSWYQQVLGQGPQFIFQYYEKEERGRGNFPDRFSARQFPNYSSELNVNALLLGDSALYLCASSFPRQNEKLFFGSGTQLSVL.

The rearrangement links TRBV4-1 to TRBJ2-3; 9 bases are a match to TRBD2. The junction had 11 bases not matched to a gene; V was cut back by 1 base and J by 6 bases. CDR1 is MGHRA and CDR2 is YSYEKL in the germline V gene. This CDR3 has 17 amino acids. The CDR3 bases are TGCGCCAGCAGCCAAGTCTCTAGCGGGGTCGACGTGGATACGCAGTATTTT. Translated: CASSQVSSGVDVDTQYF.

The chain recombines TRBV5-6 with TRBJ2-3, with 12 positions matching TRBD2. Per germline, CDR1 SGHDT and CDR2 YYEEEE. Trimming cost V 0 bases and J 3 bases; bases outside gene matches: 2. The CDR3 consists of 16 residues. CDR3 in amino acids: CASSLAGLAGTDTQYF. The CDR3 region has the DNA TGTGCCAGCAGCTTGGCCGGACTAGCGGGGACAGATACGCAGTATTTT.

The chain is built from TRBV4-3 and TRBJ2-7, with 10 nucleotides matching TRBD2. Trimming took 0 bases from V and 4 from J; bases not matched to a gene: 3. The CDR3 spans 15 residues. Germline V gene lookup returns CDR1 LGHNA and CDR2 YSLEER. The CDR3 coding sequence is TGCGCCAGCAGCCAAGACCGGACTAGCGGATACGAGCAGTACTTC. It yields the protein CASSQDRTSGYEQYF.

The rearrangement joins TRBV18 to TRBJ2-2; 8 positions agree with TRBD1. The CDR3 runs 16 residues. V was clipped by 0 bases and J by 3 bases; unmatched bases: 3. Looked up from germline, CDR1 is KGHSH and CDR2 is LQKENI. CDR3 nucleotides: TGTGCCAGCTCACCACCGGACAGGGCCGACACCGGGGAGCTGTTTTTT. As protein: CASSPPDRADTGELFF.

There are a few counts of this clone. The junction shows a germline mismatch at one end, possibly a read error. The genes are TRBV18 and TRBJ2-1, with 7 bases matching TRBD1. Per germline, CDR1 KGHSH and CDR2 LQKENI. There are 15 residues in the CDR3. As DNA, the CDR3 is TGTGCCAGCTCAACACCTAACTCGGACAGGCTGGGGTTGTTCTTC. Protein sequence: CASSTPNSDRLGLFF.

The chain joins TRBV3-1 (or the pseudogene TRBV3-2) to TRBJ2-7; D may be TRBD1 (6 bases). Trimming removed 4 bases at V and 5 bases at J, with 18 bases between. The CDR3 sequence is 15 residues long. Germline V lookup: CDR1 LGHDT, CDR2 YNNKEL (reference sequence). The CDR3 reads CASSLRERGMDEQYF. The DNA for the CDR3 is TGTGCCAGCAGCCTAAGGGAAAGGGGGATGGACGAGCAGTACTTC.

The CDR3 DNA follows: TGTGCCAGCAGCAGAGGAGGACAGTCCAACCGCTTCACTGAAGCTTTCTTT. This encodes CASSRGGQSNRFTEAFF. The chain has TRBV7-9 and TRBJ1-1; tentative D call: TRBD1 (6 bases). V dropped 5 bases and J dropped 4 bases, with 23 bases sitting between them. CDR1 is SEHNR, CDR2 FQNEAQ, per germline (reference sequence). The CDR3 runs to 17 residues.

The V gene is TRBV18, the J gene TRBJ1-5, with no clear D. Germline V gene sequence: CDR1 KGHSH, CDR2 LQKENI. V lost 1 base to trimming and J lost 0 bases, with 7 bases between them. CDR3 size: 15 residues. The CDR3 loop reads CASSPQDGSNQPQHF. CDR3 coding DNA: TGTGCCAGCTCACCACAGGACGGTAGCAATCAGCCCCAGCATTTT.

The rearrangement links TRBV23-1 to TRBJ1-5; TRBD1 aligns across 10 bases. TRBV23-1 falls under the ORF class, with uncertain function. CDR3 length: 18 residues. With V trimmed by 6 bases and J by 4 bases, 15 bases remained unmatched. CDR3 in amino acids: CASRPGQGRGKGNQPQHF. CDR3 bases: TGCGCCAGCAGGCCGGGACAGGGGCGGGGAAAGGGGAATCAGCCCCAGCATTTT.

Written as DNA, the CDR3 is TGTGCCAGCAGAGGGACAGAGAACCAAGAGACCCAGTACTTC. It is translated as CASRGTENQETQYF. This chain uses TRBV25-1 with TRBJ2-5; 7 bases line up with TRBD1. CDR1 is MGHDK and CDR2 is SYGVNS in the germline V gene. The CDR3 has 14 residues. V shed 6 bases and J 0 bases; nucleotides not matched to a gene: 4. Based on the CDR3 plus reference TRBV25-1 and TRBJ2-5, the full variable domain is EADIYQTPRYLVIGTGKKITLECSQTMGHDKMYWYQQDPGMELHLIHYSYGVNSTEKGDLSSESTVSRIRTEHFPLTLESARPSHTSQYLCASRGTENQETQYFGPGTRLLVL.

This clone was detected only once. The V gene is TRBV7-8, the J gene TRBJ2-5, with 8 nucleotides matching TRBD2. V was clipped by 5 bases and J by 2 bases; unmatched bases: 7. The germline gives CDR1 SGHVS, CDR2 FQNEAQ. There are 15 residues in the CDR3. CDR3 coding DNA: TGTGCCAGCAGCCACCCCCGGGGGGGACAAGAGACCCAGTACTTC. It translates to CASSHPRGGQETQYF. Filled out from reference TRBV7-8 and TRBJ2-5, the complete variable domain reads GAGVSQSPRYKVAKRGQDVALRCDPISGHVSLFWYQQALGQGPEFLTYFQNEAQLDKSGLPSDRFFAERPEGSVSTLKIQRTQQEDSAVYLCASSHPRGGQETQYFGPGTRLLVL.

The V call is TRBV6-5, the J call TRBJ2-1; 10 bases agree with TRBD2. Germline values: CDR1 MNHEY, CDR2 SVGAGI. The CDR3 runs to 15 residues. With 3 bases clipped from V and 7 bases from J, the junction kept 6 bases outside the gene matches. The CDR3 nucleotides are TGTGCCAGCAGTTATTCTAGCGGGGGAGTGAATGAGCAGTTCTTC. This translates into CASSYSSGGVNEQFF.

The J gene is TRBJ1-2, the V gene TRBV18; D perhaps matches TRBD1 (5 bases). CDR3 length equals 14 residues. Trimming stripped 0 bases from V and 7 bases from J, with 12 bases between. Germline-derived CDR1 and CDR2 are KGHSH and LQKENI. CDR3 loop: CASSPPGTGGGYTF. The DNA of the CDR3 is TGTGCCAGCTCACCACCTGGGACCGGGGGTGGCTACACCTTC.

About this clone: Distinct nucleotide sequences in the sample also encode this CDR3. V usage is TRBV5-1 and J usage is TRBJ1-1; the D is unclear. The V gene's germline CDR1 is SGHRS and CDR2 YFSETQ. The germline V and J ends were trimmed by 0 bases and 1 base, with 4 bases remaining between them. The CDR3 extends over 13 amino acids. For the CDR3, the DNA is TGCGCCAGCAGCTTGGACTGGAACACTGAAGCTTTCTTT. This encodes CASSLDWNTEAFF.

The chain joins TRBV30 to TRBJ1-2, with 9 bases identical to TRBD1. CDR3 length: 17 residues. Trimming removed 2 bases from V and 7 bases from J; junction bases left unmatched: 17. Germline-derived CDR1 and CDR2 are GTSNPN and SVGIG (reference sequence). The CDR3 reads CAWSLTGTGRVRFGYTF. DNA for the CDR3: TGTGCCTGGAGTCTAACCGGGACAGGGAGGGTGAGGTTTGGCTACACCTTC.

CDR3: CASSGYRGPGNTIYF. DNA of the CDR3: TGTGCCAGCAGTGGCTACAGGGGGCCTGGAAACACCATATATTTT. The rearrangement joins TRBV25-1 to TRBJ1-3; TRBD1 matches at 9 bases. Germline-derived CDR1 and CDR2 are MGHDK and SYGVNS. The CDR3 has 15 residues. Trimming took 4 bases from V and 2 from J; bases not matched to a gene: 3.

The CDR3 protein is CASSLDSGRGNSFF. Written as DNA, the CDR3 is TGCGCCAGCAGCTTGGATAGCGGGAGGGGTAATAGCTTCTTC. The genes are TRBV5-1 and TRBJ2-1, with 11 bases aligning to TRBD2. V was clipped by 0 bases and J by 16 bases; unmatched bases: 9. Germline CDR1 SGHRS, CDR2 YFSETQ. The CDR3 spans 14 residues. The full variable domain, its missing parts supplied by reference TRBV5-1 and TRBJ2-1, is KAGVTQTPRYLIKTRGQQVTLSCSPISGHRSVSWYQQTPGQGLQFLFEYFSETQRNKGNFPGRFSGRQFSNSRSEMNVSTLELGDSALYLCASSLDSGRGNSFFGPGTRLTVL.

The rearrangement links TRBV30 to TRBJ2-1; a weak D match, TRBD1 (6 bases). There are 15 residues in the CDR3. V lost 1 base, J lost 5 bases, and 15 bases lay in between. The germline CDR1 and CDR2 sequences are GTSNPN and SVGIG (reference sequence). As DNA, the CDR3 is TGTGCCTGGAGTGACCCTCGACAGGCGAACAATGAGCAGTTCTTC. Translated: CAWSDPRQANNEQFF.

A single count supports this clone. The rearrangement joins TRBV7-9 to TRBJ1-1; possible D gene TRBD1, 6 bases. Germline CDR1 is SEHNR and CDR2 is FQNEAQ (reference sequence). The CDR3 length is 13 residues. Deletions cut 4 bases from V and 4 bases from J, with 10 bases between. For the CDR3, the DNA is TGTGCCAGCAGCTCAAAAGGGGGCACTGAAGCTTTCTTT. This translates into CASSSKGGTEAFF.

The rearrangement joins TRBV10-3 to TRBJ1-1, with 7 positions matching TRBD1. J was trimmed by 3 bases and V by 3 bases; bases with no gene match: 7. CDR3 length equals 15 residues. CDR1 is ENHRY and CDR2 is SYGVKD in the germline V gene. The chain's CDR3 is CAISDFEGADTEAFF. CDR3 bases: TGTGCCATCAGTGATTTCGAGGGGGCGGACACTGAAGCTTTCTTT.

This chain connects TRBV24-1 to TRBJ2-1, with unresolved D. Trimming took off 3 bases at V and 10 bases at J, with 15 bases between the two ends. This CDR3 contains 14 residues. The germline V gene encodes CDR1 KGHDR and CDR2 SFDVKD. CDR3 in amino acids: CATSDLTPKGEQFF. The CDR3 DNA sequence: TGTGCCACCAGTGATCTCACGCCCAAGGGAGAGCAGTTCTTC.

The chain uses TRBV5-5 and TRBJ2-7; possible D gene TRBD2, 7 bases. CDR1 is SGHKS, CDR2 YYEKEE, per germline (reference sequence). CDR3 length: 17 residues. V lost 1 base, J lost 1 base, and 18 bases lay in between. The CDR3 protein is CASSLFRGREVSYEQYF. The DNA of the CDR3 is TGTGCCAGCAGCTTGTTCAGGGGTCGGGAGGTTTCCTACGAGCAGTACTTC.

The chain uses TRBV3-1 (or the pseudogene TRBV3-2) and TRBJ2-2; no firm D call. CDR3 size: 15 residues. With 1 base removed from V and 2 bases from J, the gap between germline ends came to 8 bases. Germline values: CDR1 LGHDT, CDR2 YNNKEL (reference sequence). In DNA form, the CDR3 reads TGTGCCAGCAGCCAAGGGGCCAGAAACACCGGGGAGCTGTTTTTT. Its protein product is CASSQGARNTGELFF.

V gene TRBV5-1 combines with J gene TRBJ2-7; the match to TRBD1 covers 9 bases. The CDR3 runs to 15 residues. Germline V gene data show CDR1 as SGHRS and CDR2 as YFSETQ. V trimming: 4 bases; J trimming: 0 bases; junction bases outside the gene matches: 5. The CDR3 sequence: CASSQRQGGSYEQYF. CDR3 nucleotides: TGCGCCAGCAGCCAGAGACAGGGGGGCTCCTACGAGCAGTACTTC.

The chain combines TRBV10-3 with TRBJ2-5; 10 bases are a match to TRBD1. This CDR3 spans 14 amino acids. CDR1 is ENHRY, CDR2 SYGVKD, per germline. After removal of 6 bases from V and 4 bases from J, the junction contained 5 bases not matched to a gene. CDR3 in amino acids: CAISSGQGPETQYF. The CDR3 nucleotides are TGTGCCATCAGCTCGGGACAGGGGCCAGAGACCCAGTACTTC.

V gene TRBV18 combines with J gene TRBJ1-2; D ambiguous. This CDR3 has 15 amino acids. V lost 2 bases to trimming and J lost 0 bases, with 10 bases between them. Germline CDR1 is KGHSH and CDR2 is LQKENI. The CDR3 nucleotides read TGTGCCAGCTCACCAGTTGCCGCTTCTAACTATGGCTACACCTTC. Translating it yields CASSPVAASNYGYTF. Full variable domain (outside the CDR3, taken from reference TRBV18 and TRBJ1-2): NAGVMQNPRHLVRRRGQEARLRCSPMKGHSHVYWYRQLPEEGLKFMVYLQKENIIDESGMPKERFSAEFPKEGPSILRIQQVVRGDSAAYFCASSPVAASNYGYTFGSGTRLTVV.

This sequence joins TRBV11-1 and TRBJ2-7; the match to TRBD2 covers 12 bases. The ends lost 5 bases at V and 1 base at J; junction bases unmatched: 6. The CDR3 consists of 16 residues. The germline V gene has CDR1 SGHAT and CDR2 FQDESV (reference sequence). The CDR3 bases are TGTGCCAGCAGCCTCCGACTAGCGGGAGTATCCTACGAGCAGTACTTC. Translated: CASSLRLAGVSYEQYF. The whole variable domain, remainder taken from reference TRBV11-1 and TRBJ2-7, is EAEVAQSPRYKITEKSQAVAFWCDPISGHATLYWYRQILGQGPELLVQFQDESVVDDSQLPKDRFSAERLKGVDSTLKIQPAELGDSAMYLCASSLRLAGVSYEQYFGPGTRLTVT.